This T cell receptor beta chain was observed in a study of OX40 agonist ivuxolimab in advanced cancers. Study-wide background: The study gave patients intravenous ivuxolimab at 0.01 to 10 mg/kg every 2 weeks. Study-level findings and limits: The mean number of expanded clones was higher in CD8+ T cells than in CD4+. Circulating CD4+ and CD8+ T cells showed clonal expansion by week 6 at 0.1 to 3.0 mg/kg.

In regard to this clone: Its antigen remains unknown.

V lost 1 base, J lost 3 bases, and 9 bases stayed unmatched. In germline, CDR1 is KGHSH, CDR2 LQKENI. The CDR3 spans 18 residues. The table came from immunoSEQ multiplex PCR; TCRdb's copy has only in-frame clones and leaves some out. The sample carries more than 65,000 clones, nearly 90% recorded once. This chain joins TRBV18 and TRBJ2-3; 11 nucleotides match TRBD2. The sample here was CD4+ or CD8+ T cells sorted from blood, taken in a trial of the OX40 agonist ivuxolimab. The sequence derives from an adult with an advanced solid tumor such as melanoma, head and neck, liver or kidney cancer. CDR3 nucleotides: TGTGCCAGCTCACCACTACTAGCGGGAGAGTTGGGGACAGATACGCAGTATTTT. Residues: CASSPLLAGELGTDTQYF.